This T cell receptor (beta chain) was captured by sequencing in a study of OX40 agonist ivuxolimab in advanced cancers. Study-level findings and limits: No determination was made of the antigen specificity of the expanded peripheral T cells. At doses 0.1 to 3.0 mg/kg, CD4+ and CD8+ clones expanded.

Comment on this clone: Its antigen is as yet unknown.

Germline-derived CDR1 and CDR2 are MNHEY and SVGAGI. The length of the CDR3 is 11 residues. Trimming took 8 bases from V and 4 from J, leaving 9 bases between them. Method: immunoSEQ multiplex PCR; TCRdb's copy keeps in-frame clones and lacks some. The table lists about 69,000 clones, 85% to 90% of them singletons. The receptor comes from an adult with an advanced solid tumor such as melanoma, head and neck, liver or kidney cancer. The V gene is TRBV6-5, the J gene TRBJ2-7; the D is unclear. Sequenced here: CD4+ or CD8+ T cells sorted from blood, sampled in a trial of the OX40 agonist ivuxolimab. The CDR3 is CASGKRYEQYF. CDR3 sequence (DNA): TGTGCCAGCGGTAAAAGGTACGAGCAGTACTTC.